This TCR beta chain was identified in a study of cytomegalovirus exposure and HLA in healthy donors. General study points: Reports indicate that TCR beta sequences accurately predicted the HLA-A and HLA-B alleles of most subjects. Researchers left out some V segments, among them TRBV6-2 and TRBV6-3, as indistinguishable. Reports showed the classifier diagnosing cytomegalovirus status with high specificity and sensitivity. Cytomegalovirus association was assigned to 170 or so TCR beta chains.

Use of 60 Vbeta and 13 Jbeta primers characterized the PCR. TCRdb's copy holds only in-frame clones and misses some; the assay was immunoSEQ multiplex PCR. The sample has over 150,000 clones; more than 75% are singletons. As to this clone: Antigen unknown.

V lost 0 bases, J lost 3 bases, and 15 bases lay in between. CDR3 length equals 16 residues. The V gene's germline CDR1 is MNHEY and CDR2 SMNVEV (reference sequence). The gene calls are TRBV27 and TRBJ2-7; D perhaps matches TRBD2 (5 bases). The TCR was taken from a young man in good health and CMV-seropositive. Sequencing was carried out using PBMCs. The CDR3 sequence: CASSLSLGTRGYEQYF. As DNA, the CDR3 is TGTGCCAGCAGTTTATCTCTCGGTACTCGGGGCTACGAGCAGTACTTC.